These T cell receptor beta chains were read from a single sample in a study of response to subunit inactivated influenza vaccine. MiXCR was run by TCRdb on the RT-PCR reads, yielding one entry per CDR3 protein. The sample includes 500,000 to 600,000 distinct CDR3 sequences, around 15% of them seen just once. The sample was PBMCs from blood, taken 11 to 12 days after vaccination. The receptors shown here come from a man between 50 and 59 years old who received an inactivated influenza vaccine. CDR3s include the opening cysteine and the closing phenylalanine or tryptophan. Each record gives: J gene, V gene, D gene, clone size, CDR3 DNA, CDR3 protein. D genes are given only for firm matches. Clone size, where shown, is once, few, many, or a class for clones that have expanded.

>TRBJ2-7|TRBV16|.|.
TGTGCCAGCAGCCTTCTCACCTCCTACGAGCAGTACTTC
CASSLLTSYEQYF
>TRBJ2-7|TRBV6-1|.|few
TGTGCCAGCAGTGAAGTCTGGGGGCACTACGAGCAGTACTTC
CASSEVWGHYEQYF
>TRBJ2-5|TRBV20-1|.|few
TGCAGTGCTAGAGAGACAGGACGGGGGACCCAGTACTTC
CSARETGRGTQYF
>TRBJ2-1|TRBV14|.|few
TGTGCCAGCAGCCAAGACCGCGAGCAGTTCTTC
CASSQDREQFF
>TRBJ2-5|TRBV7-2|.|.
TGTGCCAGCAGCAACCGGGCGAGCCAAGGGAGGACCCAGTACTTC
CASSNRASQGRTQYF
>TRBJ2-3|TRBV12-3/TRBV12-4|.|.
TGTGCCAGCAGTACCGCAGAAACGCAGTATTTT
CASSTAETQYF
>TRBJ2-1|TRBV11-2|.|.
TGTGCCAGCAACTTTGGAGTAACCCCCTCAGAGCAGTTCTTC
CASNFGVTPSEQFF
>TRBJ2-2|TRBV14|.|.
TGTGCCAGCAGCCAAGATGTCAGGGGTAACACCGGGGAGCTGTTTTTT
CASSQDVRGNTGELFF
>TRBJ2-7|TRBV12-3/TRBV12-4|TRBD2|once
TGTGCCAGCAGTTTTGGAGGTACCGGGACTAGCGGGTACGAGCAGTACTTC
CASSFGGTGTSGYEQYF
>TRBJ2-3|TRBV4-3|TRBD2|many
TGCGCCAGCAGCCAAGAAGTGCTAGCGGGAACAGATACGCAGTATTTT
CASSQEVLAGTDTQYF
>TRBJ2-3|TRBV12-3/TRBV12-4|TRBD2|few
TGTGCCAGCAGTTTAGGGACTCTAGCTGAGGCGGGGGGCGCGAACCGAGCGGATACGCAGTATTTT
CASSLGTLAEAGGANRADTQYF
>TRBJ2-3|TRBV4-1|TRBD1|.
TGCGCCAGCAGCCAACGGGACAGGGGGTTAACAGATACGCAGTATTTT
CASSQRDRGLTDTQYF
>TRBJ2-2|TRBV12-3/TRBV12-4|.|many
TGTGCCAGCAGTTTGTGGGACACCGGGGAGCTGTTTTTT
CASSLWDTGELFF
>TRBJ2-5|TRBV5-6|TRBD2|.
TGTGCCAGCAGCTTGGACAGCGGGGGCCAAGAGACCCAGTACTTC
CASSLDSGGQETQYF
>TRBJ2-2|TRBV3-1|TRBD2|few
TGTGCCAGCAGCCAACTAGCGGGAGCCAGGAACACCGGGGAGCTGTTTTTT
CASSQLAGARNTGELFF
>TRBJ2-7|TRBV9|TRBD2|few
TGTGCCAGCAGCGTAGATGGGGGGGCCTACGAGCAGTACTTC
CASSVDGGAYEQYF
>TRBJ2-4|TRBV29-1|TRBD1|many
TGCAGCGTGGGGGACAGAAACAAAAACATTCAGTACTTC
CSVGDRNKNIQYF
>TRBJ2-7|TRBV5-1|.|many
TGCGCCAGCAGCGGCGGGGCCGGCTCCTACGAGCAGTACTTC
CASSGGAGSYEQYF
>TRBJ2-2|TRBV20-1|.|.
TGCAGTGCTAGGGAGGTGGGAACGAACACCGGGGAGCTGTTTTTT
CSAREVGTNTGELFF
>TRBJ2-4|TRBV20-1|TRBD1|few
TGCAGTGCTAGAAACCCGGGACAGGGGAACATTCAGTACTTC
CSARNPGQGNIQYF
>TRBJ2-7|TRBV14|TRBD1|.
TGTGCCAGCAGGGGGGACCGGGACAGGGAGGTATGGCACGAGCAGTACTTC
CASRGDRDREVWHEQYF
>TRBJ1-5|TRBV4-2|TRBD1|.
TGTGCCAGCAGCCCCGGGACAGGGTGGAATCAGCCCCAGCATTTT
CASSPGTGWNQPQHF